The 10 T cell receptor beta chains in this list originate from one sample, sequenced in a study of blood T cell repertoires in COVID-19. Sequenced by immunoSEQ multiplex PCR; TCRdb stores in-frame clones only, minus some. In the table there are a few hundred thousand clones, around 80% of which are singletons. The sequenced material came from PBMCs or T cells enriched from blood (not recorded which). The receptor set was obtained from a woman between 40 and 55 years old with acute COVID-19.

This sequence joins TRBV28 and TRBJ2-5, with 8 bases identical to TRBD2. Germline assignment: CDR1 MDHEN and CDR2 SYDVKM. V shed 1 base and J 5 bases; nucleotides not matched to a gene: 6. The CDR3 runs to 15 residues. For the CDR3, the DNA is TGTGCCAGCAGTTTATCTTTAGCGGGGACCGAGACCCAGTACTTC. Translated: CASSLSLAGTETQYF.

The V and J genes are TRBV6-5 and TRBJ2-1, with a weak D call TRBD2 (7 bases). The CDR3 contains 15 residues. CDR1 and CDR2 (germline): MNHEY, SVGAGI. V dropped 2 bases and J dropped 7 bases, with 15 bases sitting between them. The CDR3 sequence: CASSYEGGARNEQFF. Here the CDR3 DNA reads TGTGCCAGCAGTTACGAAGGGGGGGCGAGGAATGAGCAGTTCTTC.

The J gene is TRBJ1-2, the V gene TRBV30, with 8 bases lining up with TRBD1. CDR1 GTSNPN and CDR2 SVGIG come from the germline V gene (reference sequence). V lost 3 bases and J lost 0; bases outside the gene matches: 12. The CDR3 is 17 amino acids. The CDR3 here is CAWRARDRQLPNYGYTF. CDR3 nucleotides: TGTGCCTGGAGAGCCCGGGACAGGCAACTCCCTAACTATGGCTACACCTTC.

The gene calls are TRBV12-3 or TRBV12-4 and TRBJ1-5; the D is unclear. The CDR3 runs 12 residues. V dropped 6 bases and J dropped 7 bases, with 10 bases sitting between them. The CDR3 loop is CASSSKTQPQHF. The CDR3 region has the DNA TGTGCCAGCAGCTCGAAAACACAGCCCCAGCATTTT.

About this clone: One end of the junction varies from germline; a read error may be responsible. The rearrangement uses TRBV7-7 and TRBJ2-1, with TRBD1 matching over 9 bases. Germline assignment: CDR1 SSHAT and CDR2 FNYEAQ (reference sequence). The CDR3 covers 14 residues. The CDR3 region has the DNA TGTGCTAGCAGCCCGGGACAGGGAAGCAATGAGCAGTTCTTC. Amino acids: CASSPGQGSNEQFF.

This chain uses TRBV21-1 with TRBJ2-1; whether TRBD2, the table's D call, matches the DNA was not checked. TRBV21-1 counts as a pseudogene. The length of the CDR3 is 15 residues. Written as DNA, the CDR3 is TGTGCCAGCAGCAGGGGGACTAGCAGTTATACCGCGCAGTTCTTC. Translation gives CASSRGTSSYTAQFF.

In this sample, this clone turned up once. The chain couples TRBV18 to TRBJ2-7, with a tentative D call TRBD1 (6 bases). The CDR3 is made up of 15 amino acids. The germline V gene encodes CDR1 KGHSH and CDR2 LQKENI. The ends were cut back, 2 bases at V and 11 bases at J, with 22 bases in the middle. CDR3 protein: CASSPSRVDSRTKYF. The CDR3 DNA sequence: TGTGCCAGCTCACCATCGAGGGTGGACAGTCGTACGAAGTACTTC.

The chain is built from TRBV5-1 and TRBJ2-7; D ambiguous. The germline V gene encodes CDR1 SGHRS and CDR2 YFSETQ. CDR3 length: 16 amino acids. V lost 0 bases and J lost 5, with 18 bases in between. DNA for the CDR3: TGCGCCAGCAGCTTGGATTGGCCTCCACGGGTCCACGAGCAGTACTTC. Translated: CASSLDWPPRVHEQYF. The entire variable domain, with the rest obtained from reference TRBV5-1 and TRBJ2-7, is as follows: KAGVTQTPRYLIKTRGQQVTLSCSPISGHRSVSWYQQTPGQGLQFLFEYFSETQRNKGNFPGRFSGRQFSNSRSEMNVSTLELGDSALYLCASSLDWPPRVHEQYFGPGTRLTVT.

This clone appeared a single time. The chain has TRBV6-2 or TRBV6-3 and TRBJ1-1; D might be TRBD1 (5 bases). The V end was cut by 2 bases, the J end by 5 bases, with 18 bases between. Germline loops: CDR1 MNHEY, CDR2 SVGEGT. The CDR3 extends over 16 amino acids. The CDR3 is CASSYLGAGLVTEAFF. The DNA of the CDR3 is TGTGCCAGCAGTTACCTCGGGGCGGGGTTAGTTACTGAAGCTTTCTTT.

The chain carries TRBV3-1 (or the pseudogene TRBV3-2) and TRBJ1-5; the D is unclear. The germline CDR1 and CDR2 sequences are LGHDT and YNNKEL (reference sequence). Trimming cost V 1 base and J 4 bases, with 5 bases left between them. The CDR3 runs to 13 residues. CDR3 region: CASSQVVNQPQHF. DNA of the CDR3: TGTGCCAGCAGCCAAGTTGTAAATCAGCCCCAGCATTTT.